This TCR beta chain was found in a study of blood T cell repertoires in COVID-19. Study-wide context: Sources were T cells, B-cell-depleted T cells, or PBMCs; the material itself was cDNA or gDNA.

The protocol was immunoSEQ multiplex PCR, while the TCRdb copy is restricted to in-frame clones and leaves out a portion. The sample contains approximately 190,000 clones, around 80% of which appear only once. The clonotype originates from a woman in her fifties or sixties with COVID-19, enrolled during active disease. Sequenced sample: peripheral blood.

The DNA of the CDR3 is TGCAGCGTTGAATCGGGCCAAGAGACCCAGTACTTC. This translates into CSVESGQETQYF. The chain links TRBV29-1 to TRBJ2-5; D is unclear. Trimming shortened V by 2 bases and J by 1 base, and 5 bases separated the two germline ends. The length of the CDR3 is 12 residues. Germline V gene data show CDR1 as SQVTM and CDR2 as ANQGSEA.